This T cell receptor (beta chain) was recovered during a study of blood T cell repertoires in COVID-19 (dated by TCRdb to 2020 to 2021). For context, the study as a whole: Collaborator samples came from the United States, Italy and Spain and covered acute and convalescent phases of COVID-19. The prospective study material was composed of cDNA or gDNA derived from T cells, B-cell-depleted T cells, or PBMCs. Deeply sampled blood TCRbeta repertoires from subjects exposed to, actively infected with, or recovered from COVID-19 were included in the dataset. The repertoires were released in a freely available public database meant as a resource for research on the immune response to SARS-CoV-2. Samples were obtained from the ongoing ImmuneRACE study (first 160 participants) and from 1,200 or so subjects provided by 6 global collaborators. The sample metadata nearly always contained a de-identified subject ID, COVID-19 status, age in years and sex. Where available, HLA class I and class II types were obtained from metadata supplied by the sample provider rather than from assay-based typing. Results and caveats for the whole study, not just this receptor: Clinical and demographic metadata were provided uncurated, with the amount varying by source and participant.

The CDR3 measures 12 amino acids from cysteine to phenylalanine. Kept here is only the CDR3 DNA, which spans 36 bases and is read in frame from base 1. A distance of 15 bases separates the germline ends of V and J, which lose 8 bases and 10 bases respectively. Reading the germline V gene (reference sequence) gives CDR1 LGHDT and CDR2 YNNKEL. TCRbeta CDR3 regions were amplified from genomic DNA using the immunoSEQ Assay, a bias-controlled multiplex PCR. From the authors' description of their analysis: The number of nucleated cells in each sample was estimated by amplification of reference gene primers within the assay. To quantify the absolute abundance of each unique TCRbeta CDR3 rearrangement, sequence reads were collapsed and filtered. For each sample, productive Simpson clonality was calculated by taking the square root of Simpson's diversity index across productive rearrangements. Drawn from immuneACCESS, this table holds only the in-frame rearrangements with V and J called that TCRdb kept. Clones are partly lost; checked studies trace under half to an unresolved V gene and leave the rest unexplained. Clone size and V and J calls were adopted from that table, with D and trimming inferred from the DNA. The sample yields approximately 150,000 clones; approximately 81% were counted once. Clones ranked in the top ten supply about 8% of the sample.

In the prospective study, participants were 18 to 89 years old, resided in 25 or so geographic areas of the United States, and were enrolled through a virtual design. To assign participants to cohorts, the prospective study relied on clinical history that participants themselves reported in a screening survey and a study questionnaire. Recovered participants in ImmuneRACE Cohort 3 were defined by two consecutive negative NP/OP PCR tests, clearance by a healthcare professional, or resolution of symptoms. Each participant in the prospective study had whole blood, serum and a nasopharyngeal or oropharyngeal swab collected by mobile phlebotomists. Participants in the prospective study had the option to provide additional blood draws and questionnaires over a roughly 2-month period. Before DNA extraction, prospective study blood samples were shipped either frozen or at room temperature. As concerns this clone: The antigen it binds to is not known. No base quality information exists; no much larger clone differs at one position.

Sequencing input: PBMCs or T cells enriched from blood (not recorded which). The TCR sequence derives from a woman between 50 and 59 years old who had recovered from COVID-19. The V and J genes are TRBV3-1 (or the pseudogene TRBV3-2) and TRBJ1-5; the D gene is not confidently resolved. The bases read TGTGCCAGCGGCTCAGGTGGAACCCCCCAGCATTTT. This gives the protein CASGSGGTPQHF.